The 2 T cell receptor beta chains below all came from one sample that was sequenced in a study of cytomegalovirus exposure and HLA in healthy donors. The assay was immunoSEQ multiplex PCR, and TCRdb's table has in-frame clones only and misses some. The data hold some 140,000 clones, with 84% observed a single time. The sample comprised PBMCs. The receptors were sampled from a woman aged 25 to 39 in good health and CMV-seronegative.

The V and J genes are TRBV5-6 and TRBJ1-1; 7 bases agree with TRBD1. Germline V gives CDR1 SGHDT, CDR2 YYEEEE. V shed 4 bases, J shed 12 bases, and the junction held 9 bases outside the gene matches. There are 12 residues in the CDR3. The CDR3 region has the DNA TGTGCCAGCAGCACCCCACAGGGGCGAACTTTCTTT. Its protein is CASSTPQGRTFF.

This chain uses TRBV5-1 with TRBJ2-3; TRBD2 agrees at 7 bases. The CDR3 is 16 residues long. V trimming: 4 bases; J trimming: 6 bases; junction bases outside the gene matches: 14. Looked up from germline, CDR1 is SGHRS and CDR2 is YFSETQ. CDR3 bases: TGCGCCAGCAGCACGCAATCCGGGACTATGAAGGATACGCAGTATTTT. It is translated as CASSTQSGTMKDTQYF.